This T cell receptor (beta chain) is from a study of response to subunit inactivated influenza vaccine. Study-wide results and limits: Authors suggested few new T cells are recruited by each seasonal influenza vaccination.

TCRdb called the RT-PCR reads again in MiXCR, with one record for every CDR3 protein. The sample yields some 800,000 distinct CDR3 sequences, about 20% seen once. The CDR3 is made up of 18 amino acids. Per the germline V gene, CDR1 is DFQATT and CDR2 is SNEGSKA (reference sequence). The germline V and J ends were trimmed by 1 base and 0 bases, with 19 bases remaining between them. This clonotype occurred a few times. What it recognizes is unknown. This chain joins TRBV20-1 and TRBJ2-1; possible D gene TRBD2, 5 bases. This TCR was sampled from a man over 45 who received an inactivated influenza vaccine. This material consisted of PBMCs from blood, taken roughly 5 days after vaccination. The CDR3 loop is CSARVAGVDQRSYNEQFF. Written as DNA, the CDR3 is TGCAGTGCTAGAGTGGCGGGCGTGGATCAGCGCTCCTACAATGAGCAGTTCTTC.